Listed here are 7 T cell receptor beta chains from one sample, sequenced in a study of blood T cell repertoires in COVID-19. Clones were sequenced by immunoSEQ multiplex PCR, and TCRdb holds only the in-frame ones, with some missing. The sample lists almost 300,000 clones, roughly 86% occurring once. The sequenced sample was peripheral blood. These receptor sequences come from a man in his sixties or seventies with acute or convalescent COVID-19.

This sequence joins TRBV2 and TRBJ2-5, with D tentatively TRBD1 (5 bases). Trimming shortened V by 11 bases and J by 0 bases, and 10 bases separated the two germline ends. This CDR3 contains 12 residues. Germline V gene lookup returns CDR1 SNHLY and CDR2 FYNNEI. DNA of the CDR3: TGTGCCGGTCAGGGTGACCAAGAGACCCAGTACTTC. It specifies CAGQGDQETQYF.

This rearrangement joins TRBV4-2 to TRBJ1-5; D perhaps matches TRBD1 (6 bases). The CDR3 sequence is 18 residues long. The germline gives CDR1 LGHNA, CDR2 YNFKEQ. Trimming removed 4 bases from V and 1 base from J, with 20 bases in between. The CDR3 spells CASSRQGGGRGSNQPQHF. CDR3 nucleotide sequence: TGTGCCAGCAGCCGCCAGGGAGGGGGTAGGGGAAGCAATCAGCCCCAGCATTTT.

V gene TRBV6-2 or TRBV6-3 combines with J gene TRBJ1-5; a weak D match, TRBD1 (6 bases). V lost 5 bases to trimming and J lost 2 bases, with 16 bases between them. Germline V gives CDR1 MNHEY, CDR2 SVGEGT. The CDR3 loop spans 16 amino acids. CDR3 amino acids: CASSRSLGGGNQPQHF. The CDR3 DNA sequence: TGTGCCAGCAGTCGCTCCTTAGGGGGGGGCAATCAGCCCCAGCATTTT.

In its sample, this clone was seen once. V is TRBV19 and J is TRBJ2-3; TRBD2 agrees at 10 bases. J lost 4 bases, V lost 5 bases, and 9 bases had no gene match. This CDR3 has 16 residues. Germline V gene lookup returns CDR1 LNHDA and CDR2 SQIVND (reference sequence). CDR3 protein: CASSSASGGLADTQYF. The CDR3 DNA is TGTGCCAGTAGTTCGGCTAGCGGGGGTCTCGCAGATACGCAGTATTTT.

The J gene is TRBJ1-3, the V gene TRBV12-3 or TRBV12-4; no definite D call. The CDR3 consists of 12 residues. The germline V and J ends were trimmed by 3 bases and 4 bases, with 4 bases remaining between them. The CDR3 loop reads CASSFRGNTIYF. The CDR3 DNA is TGTGCCAGCAGTTTCAGGGGAAACACCATATATTTT.

The V gene is TRBV10-3, the J gene TRBJ1-6, with D possibly matching TRBD1 (6 bases). Germline-derived CDR1 and CDR2 are ENHRY and SYGVKD. The CDR3 spans 14 residues. The V end was cut by 7 bases, the J end by 7 bases, with 14 bases between. CDR3 region: CAITWGPGNSPLHF. The CDR3 DNA reads as TGTGCCATCACTTGGGGGCCGGGGAATTCACCCCTCCACTTT.

This chain joins TRBV6-5 and TRBJ1-1; 7 positions agree with TRBD1. Germline CDR1 and CDR2: MNHEY and SVGAGI. The length of the CDR3 is 13 residues. The V segment lost 3 bases and the J segment 6 bases; nucleotides outside the gene matches: 4. CDR3 in DNA: TGTGCCAGCAGTTATCAGGGGGATCCTGAAGCTTTCTTT. Amino acid sequence: CASSYQGDPEAFF.